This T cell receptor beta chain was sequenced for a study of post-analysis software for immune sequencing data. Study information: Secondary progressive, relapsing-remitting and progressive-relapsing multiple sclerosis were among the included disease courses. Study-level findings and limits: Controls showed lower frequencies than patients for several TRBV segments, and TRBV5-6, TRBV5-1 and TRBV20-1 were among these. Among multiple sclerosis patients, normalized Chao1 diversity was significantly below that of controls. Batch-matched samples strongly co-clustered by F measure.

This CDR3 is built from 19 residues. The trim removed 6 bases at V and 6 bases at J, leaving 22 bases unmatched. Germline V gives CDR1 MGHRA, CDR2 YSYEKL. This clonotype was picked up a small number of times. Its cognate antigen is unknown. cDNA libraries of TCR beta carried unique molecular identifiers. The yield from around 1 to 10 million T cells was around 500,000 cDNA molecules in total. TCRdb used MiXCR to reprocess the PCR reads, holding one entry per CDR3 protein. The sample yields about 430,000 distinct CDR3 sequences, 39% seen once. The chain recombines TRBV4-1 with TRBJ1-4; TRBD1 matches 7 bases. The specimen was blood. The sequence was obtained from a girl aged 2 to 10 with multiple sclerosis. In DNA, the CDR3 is TGCGCCAGCAGTCAGTCACCGGGACAGAATCTTCGGGGGTATGAAAAACTGTTTTTT. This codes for CASSQSPGQNLRGYEKLFF.